This T cell receptor beta chain was profiled in a study of CD8+CD57+ T cells in acquired aplastic anemia. Study summary: Average DNA yield from sorted CD4+ and CD8+ cells was around 3 ug.

The template for TCR beta VDJ and CDR3 sequence profiling was genomic DNA. TCRdb recomputed calls from the reads with MiXCR, one row per CDR3 protein. The table records 200,000 to 250,000 distinct CDR3 sequences, 47% of them present only once. Regarding the study as a whole: Researchers report that approximately 28 CD8+ CDR3 sequences appeared in both patients and controls. Any difference that existed in CD8+ Simpson's diversity between patients and controls was not significant.

Sequencing was done on patients that had shown CD8+CD57+ cell expansion by flow cytometry. When blood sampling took place, the patients had received no therapy. The CDR3 covers 16 residues. Germline V lookup: CDR1 SGHTA, CDR2 FQGTGA. Between the trimmed V and J ends, which lost 0 bases and 2 bases, there was a span of 13 bases. This clonotype showed up many times. As yet, its antigen is unknown. Sequencing was performed on sorted CD4+, CD8+, or CD8+CD57+ T cells (not recorded which) from PBMCs. The receptor was derived from a human donor with aplastic anemia. J is TRBJ1-1 and V is TRBV7-3, with TRBD1 as a possible D gene (6 bases). CDR3 coding DNA: TGTGCCAGCAGCTTAACGCCCTTACAGGGAAACACTGAAGCTTTCTTT. Amino acids: CASSLTPLQGNTEAFF.